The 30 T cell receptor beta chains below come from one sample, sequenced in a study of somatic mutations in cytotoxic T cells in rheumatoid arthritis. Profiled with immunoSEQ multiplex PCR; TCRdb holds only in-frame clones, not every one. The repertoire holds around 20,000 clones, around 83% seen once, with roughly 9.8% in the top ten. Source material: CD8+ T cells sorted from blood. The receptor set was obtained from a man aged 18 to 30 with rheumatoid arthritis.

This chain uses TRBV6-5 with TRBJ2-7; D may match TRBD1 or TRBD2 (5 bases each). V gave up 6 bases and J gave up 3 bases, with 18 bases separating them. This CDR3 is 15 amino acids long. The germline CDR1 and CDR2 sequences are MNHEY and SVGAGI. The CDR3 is CASRTGTDNYYEQYF. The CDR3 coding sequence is TGTGCCAGCAGAACCGGGACGGATAATTACTACGAGCAGTACTTC.

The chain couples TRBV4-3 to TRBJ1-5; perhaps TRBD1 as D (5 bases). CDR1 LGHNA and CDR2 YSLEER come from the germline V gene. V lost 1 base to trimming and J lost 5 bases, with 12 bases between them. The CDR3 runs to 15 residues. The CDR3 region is CASSQGTRGHQPQHF. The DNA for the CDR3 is TGCGCCAGCAGCCAAGGGACAAGGGGTCATCAGCCCCAGCATTTT.

In nucleotides, the CDR3 is TGTGCCAGCAGCCCGTGGGGTGATAATGGCTACACCTTC. It is translated as CASSPWGDNGYTF. V usage is TRBV6-5 and J usage is TRBJ1-2; no firm D call. The CDR3 sequence is 13 residues long. V lost 6 bases, J lost 6 bases, and 14 bases lay in between. Germline V gene lookup returns CDR1 MNHEY and CDR2 SVGAGI.

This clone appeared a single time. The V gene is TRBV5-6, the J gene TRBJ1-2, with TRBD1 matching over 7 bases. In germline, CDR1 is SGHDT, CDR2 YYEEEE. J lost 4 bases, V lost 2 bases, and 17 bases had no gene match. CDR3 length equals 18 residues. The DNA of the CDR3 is TGTGCCAGCAGCTTACAGGGGATCTTTTTGGGAGAAGGCTATGGCTACACCTTC. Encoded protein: CASSLQGIFLGEGYGYTF.

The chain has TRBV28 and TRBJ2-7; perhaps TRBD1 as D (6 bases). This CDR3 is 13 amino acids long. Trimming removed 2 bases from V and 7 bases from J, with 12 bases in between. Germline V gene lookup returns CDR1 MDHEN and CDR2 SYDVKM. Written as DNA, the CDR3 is TGTGCCAGCAGTTTACGACAGGTCCATGAGCAGTACTTC. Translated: CASSLRQVHEQYF.

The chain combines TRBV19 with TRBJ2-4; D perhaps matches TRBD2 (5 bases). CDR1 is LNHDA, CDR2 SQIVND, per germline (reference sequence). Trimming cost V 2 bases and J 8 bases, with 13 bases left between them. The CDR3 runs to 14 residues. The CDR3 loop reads CASSIMDLRDIQYF. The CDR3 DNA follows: TGTGCCAGTAGTATAATGGACTTGAGGGACATTCAGTACTTC.

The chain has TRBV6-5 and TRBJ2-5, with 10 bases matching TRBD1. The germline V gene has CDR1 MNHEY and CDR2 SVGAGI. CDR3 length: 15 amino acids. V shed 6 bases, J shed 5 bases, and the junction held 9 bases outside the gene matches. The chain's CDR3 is CASRGGQGKWETQYF. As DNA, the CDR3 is TGTGCCAGCAGGGGGGGACAGGGGAAGTGGGAGACCCAGTACTTC.

As DNA, the CDR3 is TGTGCCAGCAGCTTCGGAACGACAGGTACTATGATTGAAGCTTTCTTT. Translating gives CASSFGTTGTMIEAFF. The rearrangement links TRBV7-8 to TRBJ1-1; TRBD1 might be the D (6 bases). Looked up from germline, CDR1 is SGHVS and CDR2 is FQNEAQ. The V gene lost 3 bases and the J gene lost 7 bases, with 21 bases spanning the gap. This CDR3 spans 16 amino acids. The full variable domain, in which reference TRBV7-8 and TRBJ1-1 provide the parts outside the CDR3, is GAGVSQSPRYKVAKRGQDVALRCDPISGHVSLFWYQQALGQGPEFLTYFQNEAQLDKSGLPSDRFFAERPEGSVSTLKIQRTQQEDSAVYLCASSFGTTGTMIEAFFGQGTRLTVV.

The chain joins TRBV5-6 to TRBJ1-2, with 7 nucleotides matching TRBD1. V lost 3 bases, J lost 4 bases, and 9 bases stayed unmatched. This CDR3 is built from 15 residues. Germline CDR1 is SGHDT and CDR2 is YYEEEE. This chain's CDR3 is CASSSAPTGSYGYTF. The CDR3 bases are TGTGCCAGCAGCTCCGCCCCGACAGGGAGCTATGGCTACACCTTC.

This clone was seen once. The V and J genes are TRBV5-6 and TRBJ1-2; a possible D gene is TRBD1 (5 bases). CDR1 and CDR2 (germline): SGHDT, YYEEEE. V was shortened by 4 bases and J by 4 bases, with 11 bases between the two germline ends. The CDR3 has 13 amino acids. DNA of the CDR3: TGTGCCAGCAGCCAGACAGTCGTCTATGGCTACACCTTC. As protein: CASSQTVVYGYTF.

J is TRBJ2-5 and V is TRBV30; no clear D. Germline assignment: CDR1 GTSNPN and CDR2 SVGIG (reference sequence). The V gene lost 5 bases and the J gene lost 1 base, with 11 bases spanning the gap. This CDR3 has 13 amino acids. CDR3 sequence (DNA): TGTGCCTGGTTAGATGGTTTCCAAGAGACCCAGTACTTC. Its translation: CAWLDGFQETQYF.

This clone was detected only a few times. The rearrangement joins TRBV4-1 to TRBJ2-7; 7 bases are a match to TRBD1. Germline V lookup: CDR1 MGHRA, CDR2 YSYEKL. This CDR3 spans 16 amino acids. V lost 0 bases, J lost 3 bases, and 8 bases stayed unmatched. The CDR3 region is CASSQDPGQDDYEQYF. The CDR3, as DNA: TGCGCCAGCAGCCAAGATCCCGGACAGGACGACTACGAGCAGTACTTC.

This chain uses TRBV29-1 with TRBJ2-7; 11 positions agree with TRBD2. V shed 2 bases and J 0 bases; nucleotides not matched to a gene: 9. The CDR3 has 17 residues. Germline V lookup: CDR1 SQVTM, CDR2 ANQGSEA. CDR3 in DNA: TGCAGCGTTGAACTAGCGGGGGGCGTAAGTGGCTCCTACGAGCAGTACTTC. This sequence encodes CSVELAGGVSGSYEQYF.

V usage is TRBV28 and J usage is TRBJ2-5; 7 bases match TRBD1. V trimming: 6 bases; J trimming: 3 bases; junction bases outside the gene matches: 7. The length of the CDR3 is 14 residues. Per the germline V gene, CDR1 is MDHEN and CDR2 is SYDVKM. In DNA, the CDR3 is TGTGCCAGCAGAGGGGGCGCAACTAAAGAGACCCAGTACTTC. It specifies CASRGGATKETQYF.

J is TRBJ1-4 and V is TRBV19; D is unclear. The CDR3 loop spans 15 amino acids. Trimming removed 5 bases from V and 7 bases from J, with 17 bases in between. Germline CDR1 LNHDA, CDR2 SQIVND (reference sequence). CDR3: CASSLAGVGGEKLFF. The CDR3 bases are TGTGCCAGTAGTCTGGCAGGCGTGGGTGGTGAAAAACTGTTTTTT.

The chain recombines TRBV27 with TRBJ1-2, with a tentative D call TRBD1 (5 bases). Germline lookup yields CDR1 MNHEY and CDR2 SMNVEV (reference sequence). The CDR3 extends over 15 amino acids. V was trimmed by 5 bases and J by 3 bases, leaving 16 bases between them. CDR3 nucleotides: TGTGCCAGCAGTAGCGGACTGGGGGAAGACTATGGCTACACCTTC. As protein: CASSSGLGEDYGYTF.

CDR3 sequence: CASSLWADTQYF. The CDR3 region has the DNA TGTGCCAGCAGTTTATGGGCAGATACGCAGTATTTT. The gene calls are TRBV28 and TRBJ2-3; the D is unclear. The ends were cut back, 0 bases at V and 4 bases at J, with 2 bases in the middle. In germline, CDR1 is MDHEN, CDR2 SYDVKM. The CDR3 is 12 amino acids.

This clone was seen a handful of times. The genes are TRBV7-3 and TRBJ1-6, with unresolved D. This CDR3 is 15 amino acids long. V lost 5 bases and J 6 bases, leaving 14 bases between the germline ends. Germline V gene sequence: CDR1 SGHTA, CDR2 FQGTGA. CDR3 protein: CASSPSTAANSPLHF. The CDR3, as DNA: TGTGCCAGCAGCCCCTCGACGGCAGCTAATTCACCCCTCCACTTT.

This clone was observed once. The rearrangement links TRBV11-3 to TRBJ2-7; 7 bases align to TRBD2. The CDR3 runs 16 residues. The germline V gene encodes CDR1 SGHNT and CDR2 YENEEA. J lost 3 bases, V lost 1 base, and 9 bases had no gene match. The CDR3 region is CASSLVVSASGYEQYF. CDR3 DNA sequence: TGTGCCAGCAGCTTAGTAGTCTCTGCTAGCGGCTACGAGCAGTACTTC.

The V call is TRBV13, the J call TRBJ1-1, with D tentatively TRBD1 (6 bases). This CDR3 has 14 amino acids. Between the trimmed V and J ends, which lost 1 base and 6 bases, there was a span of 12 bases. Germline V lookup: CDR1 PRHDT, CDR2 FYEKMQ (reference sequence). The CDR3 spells CASSLVLGGSEAFF. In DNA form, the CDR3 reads TGTGCCAGCAGCTTAGTTCTCGGGGGCTCTGAAGCTTTCTTT. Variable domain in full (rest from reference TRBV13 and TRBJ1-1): AAGVIQSPRHLIKEKRETATLKCYPIPRHDTVYWYQQGPGQDPQFLISFYEKMQSDKGSIPDRFSAQQFSDYHSELNMSSLELGDSALYFCASSLVLGGSEAFFGQGTRLTVV.

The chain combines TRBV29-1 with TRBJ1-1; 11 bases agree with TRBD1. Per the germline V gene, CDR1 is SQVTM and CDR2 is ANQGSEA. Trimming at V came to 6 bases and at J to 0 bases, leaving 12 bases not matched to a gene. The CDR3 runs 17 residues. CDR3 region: CSVANPGTGGMNTEAFF. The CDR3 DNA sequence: TGCAGCGTCGCTAACCCCGGGACAGGGGGAATGAACACTGAAGCTTTCTTT. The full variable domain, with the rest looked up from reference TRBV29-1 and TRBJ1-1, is SAVISQKPSRDICQRGTSLTIQCQVDSQVTMMFWYRQQPGQSLTLIATANQGSEATYESGFVIDKFPISRPNLTFSTLTVSNMSPEDSSIYLCSVANPGTGGMNTEAFFGQGTRLTVV.

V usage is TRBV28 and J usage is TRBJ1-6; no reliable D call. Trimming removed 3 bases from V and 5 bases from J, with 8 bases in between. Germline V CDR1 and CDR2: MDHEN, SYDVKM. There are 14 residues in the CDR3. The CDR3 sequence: CASSLLGNNSPLHF. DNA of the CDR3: TGTGCCAGCAGTTTGTTGGGAAATAATTCACCCCTCCACTTT.

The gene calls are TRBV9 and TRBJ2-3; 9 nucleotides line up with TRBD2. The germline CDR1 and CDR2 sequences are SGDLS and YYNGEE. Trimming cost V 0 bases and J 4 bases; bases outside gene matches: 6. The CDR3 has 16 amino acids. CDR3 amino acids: CASSVEAGGPADTQYF. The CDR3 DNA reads TGTGCCAGCAGCGTAGAGGCGGGGGGGCCAGCAGATACGCAGTATTTT.

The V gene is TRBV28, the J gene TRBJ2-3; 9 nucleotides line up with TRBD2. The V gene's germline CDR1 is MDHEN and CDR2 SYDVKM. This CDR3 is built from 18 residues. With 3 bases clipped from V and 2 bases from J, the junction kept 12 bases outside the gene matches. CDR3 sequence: CASSFSQRGEGDTDTQYF. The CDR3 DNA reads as TGTGCCAGCAGTTTCTCCCAGCGGGGGGAAGGGGACACAGATACGCAGTATTTT.

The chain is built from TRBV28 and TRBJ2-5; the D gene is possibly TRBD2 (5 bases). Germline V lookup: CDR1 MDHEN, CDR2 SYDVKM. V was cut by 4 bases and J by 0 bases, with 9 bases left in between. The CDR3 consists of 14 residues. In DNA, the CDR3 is TGTGCCAGCAGTTCCCCCGGGAACCAAGAGACCCAGTACTTC. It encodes CASSSPGNQETQYF.

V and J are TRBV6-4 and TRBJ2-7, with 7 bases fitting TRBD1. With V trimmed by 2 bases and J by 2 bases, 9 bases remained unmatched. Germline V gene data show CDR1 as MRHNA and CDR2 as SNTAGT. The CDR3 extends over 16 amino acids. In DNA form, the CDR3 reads TGTGCCAGCAGTGACCCACATGAGACAGGGACCTACGAGCAGTACTTC. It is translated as CASSDPHETGTYEQYF.

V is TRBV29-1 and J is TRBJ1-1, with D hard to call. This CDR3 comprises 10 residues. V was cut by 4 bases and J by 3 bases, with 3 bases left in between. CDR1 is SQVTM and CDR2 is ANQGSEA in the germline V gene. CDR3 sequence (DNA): TGCAGCGTTGTGGACACTGAAGCTTTCTTT. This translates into CSVVDTEAFF.

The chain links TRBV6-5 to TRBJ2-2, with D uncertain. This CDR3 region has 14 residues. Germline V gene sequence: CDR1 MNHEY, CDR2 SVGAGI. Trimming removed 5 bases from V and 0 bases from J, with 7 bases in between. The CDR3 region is CASSQTPNTGELFF. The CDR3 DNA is TGTGCCAGCAGTCAGACACCGAACACCGGGGAGCTGTTTTTT.

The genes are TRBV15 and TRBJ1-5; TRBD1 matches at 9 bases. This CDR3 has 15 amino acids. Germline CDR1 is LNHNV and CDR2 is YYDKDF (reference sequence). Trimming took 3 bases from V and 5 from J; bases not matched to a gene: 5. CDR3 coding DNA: TGTGCCACCAGCAGGGGGACAGGGAGGGATCAGCCCCAGCATTTT. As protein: CATSRGTGRDQPQHF.

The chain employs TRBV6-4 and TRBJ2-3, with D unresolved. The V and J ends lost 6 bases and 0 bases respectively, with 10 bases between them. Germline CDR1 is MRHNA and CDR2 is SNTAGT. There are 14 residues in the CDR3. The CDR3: CASSQDGSTDTQYF. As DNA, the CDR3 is TGTGCCAGCAGCCAGGACGGCAGCACAGATACGCAGTATTTT.